The present T cell receptor beta chain was sequenced within a study of OX40 agonist ivuxolimab in advanced cancers. Sequencing used immunoSEQ multiplex PCR; TCRdb keeps in-frame clones, though not all of them. The data contain under 75,000 clones, 84% of them seen just once; the ten biggest clones take up roughly 0.8%. Germline V gene data show CDR1 as SGHDN and CDR2 as FVKESK. The V segment lost 4 bases and the J segment 5 bases; nucleotides outside the gene matches: 5. The CDR3 is 15 amino acids. This sequence joins TRBV14 and TRBJ2-1, with 10 bases matching TRBD2. Source: CD4+ or CD8+ T cells sorted from blood, taken in a trial of the OX40 agonist ivuxolimab. The sequence was obtained from an adult with an advanced solid tumor such as melanoma, head and neck, liver or kidney cancer. CDR3 nucleotides: TGTGCCAGCAGCCGGTGGCTAGCGGGAGACAATGAGCAGTTCTTC. Encoded protein: CASSRWLAGDNEQFF.